This T cell receptor (beta chain) was captured by sequencing in a study of T cells in localized non-small cell lung cancer. General study results and limits: Longer overall survival was seen with higher T cell density measured in blood. Exceeding tumor, uninvolved adjacent lung had the highest T cell clonality.

The assay was immunoSEQ multiplex PCR, and TCRdb's table has in-frame clones only and misses some. This sample has tens of thousands of clones, with about 88% found just once. The germline V and J ends were trimmed by 3 bases and 6 bases, with 13 bases remaining between them. The CDR3 totals 15 residues. CDR1 and CDR2 from the germline V gene are SGDLS and YYNGEE. Of note for this clone: Antigen specificity is unknown.

The sequence was collected from a woman between 18 and 55 years old with stage III lung adenocarcinoma. The starting material was peripheral blood, obtained before any cancer treatment. The chain has TRBV9 and TRBJ1-6; a possible D gene is TRBD1 (5 bases). CDR3 in amino acids: CASSANGQGNSPLHF. CDR3 sequence (DNA): TGTGCCAGCAGCGCGAACGGGCAGGGTAATTCACCCCTCCACTTT.